This note documents a single T cell receptor beta chain sequence. What this receptor recognizes is not known. The input lacks base qualities; no much larger clone sits a single base away. V sheds 7 bases and J sheds 6 bases, leaving 28 bases between their ends. From the germline V gene, CDR1 is SGHAT and CDR2 is FQNNGV. The CDR3 holds 17 amino acids from the cysteine to the phenylalanine. The DNA shown is the 51-base CDR3, in frame from base 1. TCRbeta CDR3 regions were amplified from genomic DNA using the immunoSEQ Assay, a bias-controlled multiplex PCR. The authors' pipeline ran thus. Nucleated cell counts per sample were estimated from amplification of reference gene primers within the assay. To quantify the absolute abundance of each unique TCRbeta CDR3 rearrangement, sequence reads were collapsed and filtered. Productive Simpson clonality was computed per sample as the square root of Simpson's diversity index over productive rearrangements. The table was pulled from immuneACCESS by TCRdb, which kept in-frame rearrangements only. Such tables lose some clones; where checked, under half of the loss comes from unresolved V genes, and the rest has no known cause. That table gives V, J and clone size, and the DNA gave D and trimming. The sample table records roughly 30,000 clones; roughly 87% of these occur just once. The top ten clones comprise 7.9% of the sample.

One collaborating source in Seattle enrolled patients during active infection and followed them longitudinally through the course of disease. Whole blood was collected in K2EDTA tubes by collaborating institutions according to the institutions' own protocols. For TCRbeta analysis, collaborator samples were shipped as frozen whole blood, as isolated PBMCs, or as DNA extracted from either sample type. These data originate in a study of blood T cell repertoires in COVID-19 (TCRdb year 2020). For context, the study as a whole: Samples covering the acute and convalescent phases of COVID-19 were provided by collaborators in the United States, Italy and Spain. Where HLA class I and class II types were available, the types were taken from metadata supplied by the sample provider, not from assay-based typing. Sample metadata almost always included a de-identified subject ID, COVID-19 status, age in years and sex. The samples were drawn from two sources: the first 160 participants of the ongoing ImmuneRACE study, and 1,000 to 1,500 subjects contributed by 6 global collaborators. Deeply sampled blood TCRbeta repertoires from subjects exposed to, actively infected with, or recovered from COVID-19 were included in the dataset. A freely available public database, intended as a resource for researchers studying the immune response to SARS-CoV-2, is where the repertoires were released. The material from the prospective study consisted of cDNA or gDNA derived from T cells, B-cell-depleted T cells, or PBMCs.

Overall results and qualifications from the work: How much clinical and demographic metadata was included differed by source and by participant, and the metadata was provided uncurated.

This TCR came from a man aged 60 to 69 with COVID-19, enrolled during active disease. The chain couples TRBV11-2 to TRBJ2-7; TRBD1 might be the D gene, on 5 matching bases. Sequencing was performed on peripheral blood. The DNA sequence reads TGTGCCAGCACCGTCACGACAGACACACCGGGCATAGTCGAGCAGTACTTC. The resulting protein is CASTVTTDTPGIVEQYF.